This TCR beta chain was documented in a study of glioma-infiltrating T cells after dendritic cell vaccination. Study background: The vaccine used monocyte-derived dendritic cells pulsed overnight with autologous tumor lysate.

Profiled with immunoSEQ multiplex PCR; TCRdb holds only in-frame clones, not every one. The table includes about 90,000 clones, about 85% detected once. V gave up 5 bases and J gave up 5 bases, with 12 bases separating them. The CDR3 spans 14 residues. CDR1 and CDR2 (germline): MNHEY, SVGAGI. This clone was detected only once. The specimen was blood, collected before dendritic cell vaccination. This TCR came from a human donor with glioblastoma. The chain employs TRBV6-5 and TRBJ2-2; tentatively, D is TRBD1 (6 bases). The CDR3 spells CASSRTRGTGELFF. The CDR3 DNA is TGTGCCAGCAGTAGAACCAGGGGAACCGGGGAGCTGTTTTTT.